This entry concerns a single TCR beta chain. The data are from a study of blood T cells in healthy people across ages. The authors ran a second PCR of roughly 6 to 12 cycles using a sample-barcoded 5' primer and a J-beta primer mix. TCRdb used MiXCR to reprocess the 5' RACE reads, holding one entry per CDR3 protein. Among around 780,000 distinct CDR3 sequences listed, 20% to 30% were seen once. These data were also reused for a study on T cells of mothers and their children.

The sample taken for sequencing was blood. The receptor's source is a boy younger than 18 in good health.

CDR3: CASSYSTANQPQHF. The CDR3 DNA sequence: TGTGCCAGCAGTTACTCGACAGCCAATCAGCCCCAGCATTTT. The rearrangement joins TRBV6-6 to TRBJ1-5, with D possibly being TRBD1 (5 bases). The germline CDR1 and CDR2 sequences are MNHNY and SVGAGI (reference sequence). The CDR3 spans 14 residues. V shed 0 bases and J shed 3 bases, with 6 bases lying between them.